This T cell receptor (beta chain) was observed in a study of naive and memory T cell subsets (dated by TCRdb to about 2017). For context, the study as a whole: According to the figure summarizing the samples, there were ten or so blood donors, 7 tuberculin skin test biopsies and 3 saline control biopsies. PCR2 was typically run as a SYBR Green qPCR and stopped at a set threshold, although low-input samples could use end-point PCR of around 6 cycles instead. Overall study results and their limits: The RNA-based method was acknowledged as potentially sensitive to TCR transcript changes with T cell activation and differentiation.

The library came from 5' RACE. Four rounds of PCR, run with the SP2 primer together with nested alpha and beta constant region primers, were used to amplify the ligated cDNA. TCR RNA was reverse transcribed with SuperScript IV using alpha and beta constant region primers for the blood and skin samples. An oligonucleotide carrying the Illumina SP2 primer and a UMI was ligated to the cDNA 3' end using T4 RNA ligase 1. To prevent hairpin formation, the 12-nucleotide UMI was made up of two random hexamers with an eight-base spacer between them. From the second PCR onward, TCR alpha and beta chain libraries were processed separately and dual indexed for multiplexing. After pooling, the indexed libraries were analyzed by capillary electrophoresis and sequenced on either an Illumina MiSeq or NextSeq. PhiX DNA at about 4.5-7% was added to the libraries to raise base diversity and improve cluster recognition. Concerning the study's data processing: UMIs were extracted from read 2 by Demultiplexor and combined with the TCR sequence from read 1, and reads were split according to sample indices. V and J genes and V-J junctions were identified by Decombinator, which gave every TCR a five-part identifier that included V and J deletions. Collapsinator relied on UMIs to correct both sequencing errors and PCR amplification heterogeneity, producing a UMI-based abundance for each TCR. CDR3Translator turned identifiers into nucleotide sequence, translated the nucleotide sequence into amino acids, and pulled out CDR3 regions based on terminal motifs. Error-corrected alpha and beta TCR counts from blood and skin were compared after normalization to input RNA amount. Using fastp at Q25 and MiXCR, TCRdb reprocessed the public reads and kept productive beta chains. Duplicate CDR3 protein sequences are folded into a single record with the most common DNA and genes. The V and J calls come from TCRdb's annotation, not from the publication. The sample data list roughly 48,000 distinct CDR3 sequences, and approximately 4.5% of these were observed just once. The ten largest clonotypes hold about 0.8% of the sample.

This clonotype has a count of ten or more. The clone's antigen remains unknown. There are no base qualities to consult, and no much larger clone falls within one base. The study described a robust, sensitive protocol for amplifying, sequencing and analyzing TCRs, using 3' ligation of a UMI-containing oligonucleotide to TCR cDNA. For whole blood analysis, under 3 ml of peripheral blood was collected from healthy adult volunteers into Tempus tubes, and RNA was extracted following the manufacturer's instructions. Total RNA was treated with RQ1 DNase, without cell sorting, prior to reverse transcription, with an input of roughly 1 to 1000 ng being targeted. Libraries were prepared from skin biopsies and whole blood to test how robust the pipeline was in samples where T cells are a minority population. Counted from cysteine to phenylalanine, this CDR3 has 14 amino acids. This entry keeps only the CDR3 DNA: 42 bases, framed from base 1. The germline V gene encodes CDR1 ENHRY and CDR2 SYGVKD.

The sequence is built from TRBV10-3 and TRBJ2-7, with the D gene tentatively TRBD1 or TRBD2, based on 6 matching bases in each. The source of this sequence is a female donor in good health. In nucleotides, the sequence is TGTGGACATTCCTGGCGGGACAACTCCTACGAGCAGTACTTC. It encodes CGHSWRDNSYEQYF.